The next 18 T cell receptor beta chains were all read from a single sample in a study of cytomegalovirus exposure and HLA in healthy donors. Amplification used 60 Vbeta primers and 13 Jbeta primers. Data came from immunoSEQ multiplex PCR; TCRdb stores just in-frame clones and leaves some out. The table includes 120,000 to 150,000 clones, about two thirds detected once. The sequencing input was PBMCs. The receptors come from a man in his forties in good health and CMV-seronegative.

This sequence joins TRBV28 and TRBJ2-7, with 9 positions matching TRBD2. The CDR3 sequence is 16 residues long. V lost 5 bases, J lost 3 bases, and 11 bases stayed unmatched. Germline loops: CDR1 MDHEN, CDR2 SYDVKM. CDR3 loop: CASSDFSGSGFYEQYF. The CDR3 DNA reads TGTGCCAGCAGTGATTTTAGCGGGAGTGGTTTCTACGAGCAGTACTTC.

By share of the sample, this clone is medium-sized. The chain uses TRBV6-4 and TRBJ2-1; tentatively, D is TRBD2 (5 bases). This CDR3 is built from 13 residues. Trimming pared 2 bases from V and 9 bases from J, leaving 11 bases between. Per the germline V gene, CDR1 is MRHNA and CDR2 is SNTAGT. The CDR3 sequence: CASSDGENGEQFF. The CDR3 nucleotides are TGTGCCAGCAGTGACGGGGAGAACGGTGAGCAGTTCTTC.

The V and J genes are TRBV6-5 and TRBJ2-3, with unresolved D. V lost 6 bases and J 6 bases, leaving 16 bases between the germline ends. This CDR3 has 14 amino acids. Germline CDR1 and CDR2: MNHEY and SVGAGI. The DNA of the CDR3 is TGTGCCAGCAGCCTAGAATATGAGAGTGATACGCAGTATTTT. This codes for CASSLEYESDTQYF.

The chain combines TRBV27 with TRBJ2-7, with a weak D call TRBD2 (6 bases). This CDR3 is built from 15 residues. Germline values: CDR1 MNHEY, CDR2 SMNVEV (reference sequence). V lost 1 base and J lost 0, with 10 bases in between. This CDR3 reads CASSLLGGSSYEQYF. The CDR3 coding sequence is TGTGCCAGCAGTTTATTGGGGGGTAGCTCCTACGAGCAGTACTTC.

The chain uses TRBV10-3 and TRBJ2-7, with TRBD1 as a possible D gene (6 bases). Per germline, CDR1 ENHRY and CDR2 SYGVKD. The CDR3 covers 13 residues. V was trimmed by 6 bases and J by 0 bases, leaving 9 bases between them. DNA for the CDR3: TGTGCCATCAGCCGGGACATCTCCTACGAGCAGTACTTC. This codes for CAISRDISYEQYF.

This chain links TRBV5-4 with TRBJ1-1, with 7 bases aligning to TRBD1. This CDR3 is 16 amino acids long. J gave up 3 bases and V 4 bases, and 12 bases lay outside the gene matches. From germline, CDR1 is SGHNT and CDR2 YYREEE (reference sequence). The CDR3 coding sequence is TGTGCCAGCAGCCCGATGACAGGGTGGCGTGACACTGAAGCTTTCTTT. It is translated as CASSPMTGWRDTEAFF.

The chain combines TRBV6-5 with TRBJ2-7, with TRBD1 matching 7 bases. The V gene end was trimmed by 7 bases and the J gene end by 2 bases; junction bases not matched to a gene: 8. In germline, CDR1 is MNHEY, CDR2 SVGAGI. This CDR3 is built from 14 residues. For the CDR3, the DNA is TGTGCCAGCAACAAGGGACAGCCGACCTACGAGCAGTACTTC. This encodes CASNKGQPTYEQYF.

V and J are TRBV21-1 and TRBJ1-1. TRBV21-1 is a pseudogene. There are 16 residues in the CDR3. This chain's CDR3 is CASSKDTLGENTEAFF. The CDR3 DNA reads TGTGCCAGCAGCAAAGACACGCTTGGAGAAAACACTGAAGCTTTCTTT.

V usage is TRBV14 and J usage is TRBJ2-7, with TRBD1 identical over 7 bases. V lost 4 bases to trimming and J lost 1 base; unmatched junction nucleotides: 7. Looked up from germline, CDR1 is SGHDN and CDR2 is FVKESK. The CDR3 runs 15 residues. Written as DNA, the CDR3 is TGTGCCAGCAGCCCTTGGACAGGACAATCCTACGAGCAGTACTTC. Residues: CASSPWTGQSYEQYF.

CDR3 loop: CASSPRGGYQPQHF. The CDR3 DNA reads as TGTGCCAGCAGCCCACGGGGGGGGTATCAGCCCCAGCATTTT. The chain links TRBV6-5 to TRBJ1-5; tentatively, D is TRBD1 (5 bases). This CDR3 contains 14 residues. Germline-derived CDR1 and CDR2 are MNHEY and SVGAGI. V gave up 6 bases and J gave up 5 bases, with 14 bases separating them.

V gene TRBV7-2 combines with J gene TRBJ2-3; no definite D call. Deletions cut 5 bases from V and 5 bases from J, with 11 bases between. CDR3 size: 13 residues. The germline CDR1 and CDR2 sequences are SGHTA and FQGNSA. DNA of the CDR3: TGTGCCAGCAGCCCCCAAGTGAGAGATACGCAGTATTTT. Translated: CASSPQVRDTQYF.

The CDR3 loop is CASSSRGFGAFF. The CDR3 DNA follows: TGTGCCAGCAGTTCCAGGGGGTTTGGGGCTTTCTTT. This chain joins TRBV28 and TRBJ1-1; TRBD1 aligns across 7 bases. This CDR3 comprises 12 residues. The V gene's germline CDR1 is MDHEN and CDR2 SYDVKM. Germline trimming cut 4 bases from V and 11 bases from J; bases unmatched to any gene: 7.

The V gene is TRBV6-1, the J gene TRBJ1-5; 7 positions agree with TRBD1. The J segment lost 6 bases and the V segment lost 1 base, leaving 6 bases of the junction unmatched. The CDR3 consists of 15 residues. The germline CDR1 and CDR2 sequences are MNHNS and SASEGT. The CDR3 nucleotides are TGTGCCAGCAGTGAAGACAGGACAGGAGGTCAGCCCCAGCATTTT. This codes for CASSEDRTGGQPQHF.

Written as DNA, the CDR3 is TGCGCCAGCAGCCTGGACAGGGGAGATGTTTTTGGCTACACCTTC. Amino acid sequence: CASSLDRGDVFGYTF. The gene calls are TRBV5-1 and TRBJ1-2; 9 nucleotides agree with TRBD1. V lost 4 bases to trimming and J lost 7 bases; unmatched junction nucleotides: 11. Germline loops: CDR1 SGHRS, CDR2 YFSETQ. The CDR3 spans 15 residues.

The V and J genes are TRBV12-1 and TRBJ2-7; TRBD1 reflects the table's D call only, with no check against the DNA. TRBV12-1 is a documented pseudogene. CDR3 length equals 12 residues. The CDR3 region is CASPQGSGEQYF. DNA of the CDR3: TGTGCCAGCCCTCAGGGGTCTGGGGAGCAGTACTTC.

The chain is built from TRBV6-1 and TRBJ1-1, with a tentative D call TRBD1 (5 bases). Trimming pared 2 bases from V and 5 bases from J, leaving 12 bases between. This CDR3 region has 14 residues. CDR1 is MNHNS and CDR2 is SASEGT in the germline V gene. The CDR3 DNA follows: TGTGCCAGCAGTGAAACCCCAGGGCGAACTGAAGCTTTCTTT. Its translation is CASSETPGRTEAFF.

The V and J genes are TRBV2 and TRBJ2-3, with 8 bases matching TRBD2. There are 14 residues in the CDR3. The V segment lost 9 bases and the J segment 0 bases; nucleotides outside the gene matches: 5. Germline V lookup: CDR1 SNHLY, CDR2 FYNNEI. This CDR3 reads CARSGGTSTDTQYF. CDR3 DNA: TGTGCCAGGAGCGGGGGAACTAGCACAGATACGCAGTATTTT.

The V and J genes are TRBV28 and TRBJ2-7; 9 nucleotides line up with TRBD1. The CDR3 is 14 residues long. The germline CDR1 and CDR2 sequences are MDHEN and SYDVKM. V lost 10 bases and J lost 3; bases outside the gene matches: 10. The CDR3 spells CATNAGQGSYEQYF. DNA for the CDR3: TGTGCCACTAATGCGGGACAGGGTAGCTACGAGCAGTACTTC. Full variable domain (missing parts from reference TRBV28 and TRBJ2-7): DVKVTQSSRYLVKRTGEKVFLECVQDMDHENMFWYRQDPGLGLRLIYFSYDVKMKEKGDIPEGYSVSREKKERFSLILESASTNQTSMYLCATNAGQGSYEQYFGPGTRLTVT.